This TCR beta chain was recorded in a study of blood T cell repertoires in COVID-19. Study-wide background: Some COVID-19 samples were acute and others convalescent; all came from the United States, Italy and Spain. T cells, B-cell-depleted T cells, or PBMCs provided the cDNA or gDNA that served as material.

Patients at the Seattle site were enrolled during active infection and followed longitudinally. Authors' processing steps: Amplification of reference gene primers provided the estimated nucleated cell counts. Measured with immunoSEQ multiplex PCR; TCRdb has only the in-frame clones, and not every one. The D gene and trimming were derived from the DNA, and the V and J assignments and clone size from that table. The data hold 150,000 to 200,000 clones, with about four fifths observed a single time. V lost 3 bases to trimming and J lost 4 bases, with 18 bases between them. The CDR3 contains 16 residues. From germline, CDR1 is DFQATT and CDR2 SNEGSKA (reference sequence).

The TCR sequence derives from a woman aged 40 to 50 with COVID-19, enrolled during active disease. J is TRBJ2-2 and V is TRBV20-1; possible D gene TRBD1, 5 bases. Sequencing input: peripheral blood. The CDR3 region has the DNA TGCAGTGCTAGTATAAGTGGGGCTTTGATCACCGGGGAGCTGTTTTTT. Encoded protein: CSASISGALITGELFF.